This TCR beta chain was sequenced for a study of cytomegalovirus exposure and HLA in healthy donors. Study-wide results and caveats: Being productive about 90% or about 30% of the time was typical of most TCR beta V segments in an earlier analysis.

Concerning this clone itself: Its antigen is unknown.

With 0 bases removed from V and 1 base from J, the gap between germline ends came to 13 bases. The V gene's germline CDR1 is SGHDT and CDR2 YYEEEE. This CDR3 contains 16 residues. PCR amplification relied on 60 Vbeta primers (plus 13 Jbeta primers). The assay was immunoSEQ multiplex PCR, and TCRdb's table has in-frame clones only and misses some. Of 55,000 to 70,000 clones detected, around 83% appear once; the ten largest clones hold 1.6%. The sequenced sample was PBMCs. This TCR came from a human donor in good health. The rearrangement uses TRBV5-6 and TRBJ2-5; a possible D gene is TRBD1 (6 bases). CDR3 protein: CASSLESGESQETQYF. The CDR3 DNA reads TGTGCCAGCAGCTTGGAATCAGGGGAAAGCCAAGAGACCCAGTACTTC. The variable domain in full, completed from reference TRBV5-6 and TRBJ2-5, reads DAGVTQSPTHLIKTRGQQVTLRCSPKSGHDTVSWYQQALGQGPQFIFQYYEEEERQRGNFPDRFSGHQFPNYSSELNVNALLLGDSALYLCASSLESGESQETQYFGPGTRLLVL.